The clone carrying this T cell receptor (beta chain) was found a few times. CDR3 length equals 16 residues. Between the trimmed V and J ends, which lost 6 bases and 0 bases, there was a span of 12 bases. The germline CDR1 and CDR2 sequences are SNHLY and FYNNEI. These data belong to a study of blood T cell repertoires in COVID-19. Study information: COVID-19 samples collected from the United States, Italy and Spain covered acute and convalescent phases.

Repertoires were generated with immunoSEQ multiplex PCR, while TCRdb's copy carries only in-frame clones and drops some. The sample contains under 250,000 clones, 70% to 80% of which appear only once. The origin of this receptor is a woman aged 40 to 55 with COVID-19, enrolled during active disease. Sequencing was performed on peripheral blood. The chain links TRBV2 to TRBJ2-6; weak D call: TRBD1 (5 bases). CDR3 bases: TGTGCCAGCAGCATTACAGGAAGCTCTGGGGCCAACGTCCTGACTTTC. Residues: CASSITGSSGANVLTF. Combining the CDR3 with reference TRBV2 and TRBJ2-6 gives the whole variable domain EPEVTQTPSHQVTQMGQEVILRCVPISNHLYFYWYRQILGQKVEFLVSFYNNEISEKSEIFDDQFSVERPDGSNFTLKIRSTKLEDSAMYFCASSITGSSGANVLTFGAGSRLTVL.